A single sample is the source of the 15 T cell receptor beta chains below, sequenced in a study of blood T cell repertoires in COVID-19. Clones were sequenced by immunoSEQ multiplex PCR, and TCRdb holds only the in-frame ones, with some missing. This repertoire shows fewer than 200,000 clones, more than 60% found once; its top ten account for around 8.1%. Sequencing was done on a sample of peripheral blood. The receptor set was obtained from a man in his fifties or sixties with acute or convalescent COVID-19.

The chain's CDR3 is CASSSQGRTGELFF. The CDR3 nucleotides read TGTGCCAGTAGTTCACAGGGCCGAACCGGGGAGCTGTTTTTT. The rearrangement links TRBV19 to TRBJ2-2; D might be TRBD1 (6 bases). This CDR3 has 14 amino acids. Trimming pared 5 bases from V and 5 bases from J, leaving 12 bases between. Germline assignment: CDR1 LNHDA and CDR2 SQIVND (reference sequence).

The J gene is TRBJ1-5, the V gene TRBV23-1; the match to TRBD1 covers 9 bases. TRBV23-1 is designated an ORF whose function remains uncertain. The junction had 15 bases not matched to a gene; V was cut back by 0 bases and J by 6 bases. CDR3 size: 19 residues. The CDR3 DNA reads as TGCGCCAGCAGTCAATCGATCCATCCCGGGGACAGGGCCGCTCAGCCCCAGCATTTT. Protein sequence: CASSQSIHPGDRAAQPQHF.

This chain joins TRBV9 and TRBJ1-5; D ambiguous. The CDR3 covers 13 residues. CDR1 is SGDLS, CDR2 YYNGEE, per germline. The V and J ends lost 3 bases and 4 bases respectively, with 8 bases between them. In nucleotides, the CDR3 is TGTGCCAGCAGCGGAGGGTCAAATCAGCCCCAGCATTTT. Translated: CASSGGSNQPQHF.

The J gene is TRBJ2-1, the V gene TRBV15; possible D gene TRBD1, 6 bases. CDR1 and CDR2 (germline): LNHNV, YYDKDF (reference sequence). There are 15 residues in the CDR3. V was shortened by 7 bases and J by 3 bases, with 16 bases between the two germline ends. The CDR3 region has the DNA TGTGCCACCAACTTTGACAGGTCCGTCTACAATGAGCAGTTCTTC. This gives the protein CATNFDRSVYNEQFF.

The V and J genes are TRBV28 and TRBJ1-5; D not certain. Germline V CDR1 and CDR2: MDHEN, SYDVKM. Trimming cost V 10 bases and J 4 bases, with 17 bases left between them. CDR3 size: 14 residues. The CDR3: CATLPGGTNQPQHF. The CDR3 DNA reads TGTGCCACCCTCCCGGGAGGAACGAATCAGCCCCAGCATTTT.

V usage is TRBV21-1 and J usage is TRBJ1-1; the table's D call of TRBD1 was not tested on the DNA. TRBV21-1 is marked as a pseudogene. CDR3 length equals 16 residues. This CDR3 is CASSKSGTATNTEAFF. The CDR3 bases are TGTGCCAGCAGCAAATCCGGGACAGCGACGAACACTGAAGCTTTCTTT.

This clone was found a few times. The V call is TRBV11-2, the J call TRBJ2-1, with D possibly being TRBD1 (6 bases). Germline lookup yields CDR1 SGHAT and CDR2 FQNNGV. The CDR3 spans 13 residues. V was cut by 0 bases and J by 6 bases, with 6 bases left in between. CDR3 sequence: CASSLDRGNEQFF. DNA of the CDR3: TGTGCCAGCAGCTTAGACAGGGGCAATGAGCAGTTCTTC.

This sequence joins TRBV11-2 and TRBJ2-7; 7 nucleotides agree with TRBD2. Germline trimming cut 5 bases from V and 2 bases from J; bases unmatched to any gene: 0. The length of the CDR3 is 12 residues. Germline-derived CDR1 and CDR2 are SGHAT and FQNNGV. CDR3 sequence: CASSRGAYEQYF. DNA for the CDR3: TGTGCCAGCAGCCGGGGGGCCTACGAGCAGTACTTC.

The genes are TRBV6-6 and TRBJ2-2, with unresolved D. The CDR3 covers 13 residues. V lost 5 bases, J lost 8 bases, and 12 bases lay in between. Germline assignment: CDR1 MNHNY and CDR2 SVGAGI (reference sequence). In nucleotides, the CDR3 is TGTGCCAGCAGTCCGCTCACAGTAGGGGAGCTGTTTTTT. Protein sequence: CASSPLTVGELFF.

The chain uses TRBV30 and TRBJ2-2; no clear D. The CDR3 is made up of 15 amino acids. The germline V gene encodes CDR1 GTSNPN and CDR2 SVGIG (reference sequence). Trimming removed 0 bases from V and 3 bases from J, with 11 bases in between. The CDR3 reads CAWSVQSGYTGELFF. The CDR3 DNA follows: TGTGCCTGGAGTGTACAGTCAGGATACACCGGGGAGCTGTTTTTT.

In nucleotides, the CDR3 is TGTGCCACCGGGCCCGGACAGGTGTTTTCAAAACTGTTTTTT. Its translation: CATGPGQVFSKLFF. The chain links TRBV6-5 to TRBJ1-4; 7 bases match TRBD1. The CDR3 consists of 14 residues. The V and J ends lost 10 bases and 10 bases, in that order; junction bases with no gene match: 15. Germline lookup yields CDR1 MNHEY and CDR2 SVGAGI.

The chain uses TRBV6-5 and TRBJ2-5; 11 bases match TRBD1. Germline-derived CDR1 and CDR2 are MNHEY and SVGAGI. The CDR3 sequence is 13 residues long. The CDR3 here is CAAGTGGSETQYF. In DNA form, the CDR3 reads TGTGCGGCCGGGACAGGGGGTTCGGAGACCCAGTACTTC.

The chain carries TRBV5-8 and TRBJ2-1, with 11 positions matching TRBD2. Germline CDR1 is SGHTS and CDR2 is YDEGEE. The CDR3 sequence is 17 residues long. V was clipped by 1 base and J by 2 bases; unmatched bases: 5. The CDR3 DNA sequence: TGTGCCAGCAGCTTGATTAGCGGGGGGGTTGCCTACAATGAGCAGTTCTTC. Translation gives CASSLISGGVAYNEQFF. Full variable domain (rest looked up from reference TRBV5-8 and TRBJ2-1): EAGVTQSPTHLIKTRGQQATLRCSPISGHTSVYWYQQALGLGLQFLLWYDEGEERNRGNFPPRFSGRQFPNYSSELNVNALELEDSALYLCASSLISGGVAYNEQFFGPGTRLTVL.

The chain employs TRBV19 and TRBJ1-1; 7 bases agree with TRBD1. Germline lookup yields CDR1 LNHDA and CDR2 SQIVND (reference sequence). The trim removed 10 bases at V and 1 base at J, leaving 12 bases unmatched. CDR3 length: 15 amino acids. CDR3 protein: CAIPSGQDENTEAFF. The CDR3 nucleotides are TGTGCCATACCCTCCGGACAGGACGAGAACACTGAAGCTTTCTTT.

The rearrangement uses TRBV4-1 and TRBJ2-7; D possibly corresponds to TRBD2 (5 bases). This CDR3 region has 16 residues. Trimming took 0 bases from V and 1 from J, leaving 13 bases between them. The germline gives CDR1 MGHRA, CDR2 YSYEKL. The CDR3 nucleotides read TGCGCCAGCAGCCAAGATCAGAGGACTGGATCCTACGAGCAGTACTTC. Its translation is CASSQDQRTGSYEQYF.